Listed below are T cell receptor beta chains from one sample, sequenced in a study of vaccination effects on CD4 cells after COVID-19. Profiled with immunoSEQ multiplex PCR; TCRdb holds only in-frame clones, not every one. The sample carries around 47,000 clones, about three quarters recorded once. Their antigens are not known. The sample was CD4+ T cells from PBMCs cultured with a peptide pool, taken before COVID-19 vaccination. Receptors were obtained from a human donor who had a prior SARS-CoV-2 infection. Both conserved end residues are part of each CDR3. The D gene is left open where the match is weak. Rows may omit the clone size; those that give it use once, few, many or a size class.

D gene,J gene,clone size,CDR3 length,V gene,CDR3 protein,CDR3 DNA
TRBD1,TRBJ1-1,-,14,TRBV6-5,CASSGTDTYTEAFF,TGTGCCAGCAGCGGGACAGACACTTACACTGAAGCTTTCTTT
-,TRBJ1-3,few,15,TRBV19,CASSIDTGFRNTIYF,TGTGCCAGTAGTATAGATACAGGGTTTCGAAACACCATATATTTT
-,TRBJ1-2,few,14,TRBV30,CAWVPPGRIYGYTF,TGTGCCTGGGTTCCCCCTGGGCGGATATATGGCTACACCTTC
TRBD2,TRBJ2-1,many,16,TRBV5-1,CASSLVFGRDYNEQFF,TGCGCCAGCAGCTTGGTATTCGGGAGGGATTACAATGAGCAGTTCTTC
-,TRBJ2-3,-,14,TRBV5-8,CASSGLRVTDTQYF,TGTGCCAGCAGCGGGCTAAGGGTTACAGATACGCAGTATTTT
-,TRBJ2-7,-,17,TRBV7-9,CASSPPSGLDSSYEQYF,TGTGCCAGCAGCCCCCCCAGCGGTCTCGATAGCTCCTACGAGCAGTACTTC
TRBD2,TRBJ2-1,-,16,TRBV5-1,CASFPGGAASYNEQFF,TGCGCCAGCTTCCCCGGGGGGGCCGCCTCCTACAATGAGCAGTTCTTC
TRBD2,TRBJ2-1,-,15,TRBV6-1,CASSELAGGPNEQFF,TGTGCCAGCAGTGAACTAGCGGGGGGGCCCAATGAGCAGTTCTTC
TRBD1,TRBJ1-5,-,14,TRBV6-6,CASSAQGANQPQHF,TGTGCCAGCAGTGCCCAGGGGGCAAATCAGCCCCAGCATTTT
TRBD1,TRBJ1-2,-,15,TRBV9,CASKGTGEVLGGYTF,TGTGCCAGCAAGGGGACAGGGGAGGTTTTGGGAGGCTACACCTTC
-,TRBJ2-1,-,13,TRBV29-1,CSVGMARYNEQFF,TGCAGCGTTGGAATGGCCAGATACAATGAGCAGTTCTTC
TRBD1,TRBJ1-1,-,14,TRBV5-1,CASSPDRPNTEAFF,TGCGCCAGCAGCCCGGACAGGCCGAACACTGAAGCTTTCTTT
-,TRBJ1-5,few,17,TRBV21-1,CASSRTSREIKDQPQHF,TGTGCCAGCAGCCGCACCTCCAGGGAGATCAAGGATCAGCCCCAGCATTTT
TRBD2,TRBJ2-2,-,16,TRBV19,CASSMRGARGTGELFF,TGTGCCAGTAGTATGCGGGGGGCCCGCGGGACCGGGGAGCTGTTTTTT
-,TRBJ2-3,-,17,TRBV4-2,CASSPLAGAPSTDTQYF,TGTGCCAGCAGCCCGTTGGCTGGGGCCCCTAGCACAGATACGCAGTATTTT
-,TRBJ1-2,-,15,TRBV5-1,CASSLARGVPDGYTF,TGCGCCAGCAGCTTGGCACGCGGAGTCCCGGATGGCTACACCTTC